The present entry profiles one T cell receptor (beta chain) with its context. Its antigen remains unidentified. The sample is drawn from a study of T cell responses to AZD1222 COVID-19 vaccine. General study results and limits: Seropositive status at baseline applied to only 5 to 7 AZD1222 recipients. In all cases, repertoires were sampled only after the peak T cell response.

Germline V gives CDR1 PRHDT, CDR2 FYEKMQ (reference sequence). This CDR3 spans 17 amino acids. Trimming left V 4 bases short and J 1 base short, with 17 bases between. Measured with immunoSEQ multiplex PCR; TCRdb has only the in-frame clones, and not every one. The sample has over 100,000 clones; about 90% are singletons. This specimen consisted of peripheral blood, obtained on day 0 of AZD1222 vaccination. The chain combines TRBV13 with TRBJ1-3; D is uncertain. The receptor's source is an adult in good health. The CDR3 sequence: CASSSQFGPLSGNTIYF. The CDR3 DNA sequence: TGTGCCAGCAGCTCACAATTTGGCCCCCTTTCTGGAAACACCATATATTTT.